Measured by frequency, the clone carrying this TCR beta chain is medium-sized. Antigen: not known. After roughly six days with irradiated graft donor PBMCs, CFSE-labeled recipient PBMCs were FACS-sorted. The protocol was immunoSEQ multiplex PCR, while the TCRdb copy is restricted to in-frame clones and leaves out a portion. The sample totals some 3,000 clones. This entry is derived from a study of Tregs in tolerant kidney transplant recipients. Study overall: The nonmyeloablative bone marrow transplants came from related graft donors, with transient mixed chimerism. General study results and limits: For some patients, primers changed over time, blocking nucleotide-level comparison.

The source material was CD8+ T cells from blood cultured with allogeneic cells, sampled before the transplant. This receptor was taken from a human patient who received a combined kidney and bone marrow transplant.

This chain's CDR3 is CSVGQSHGYTF. The part of the CDR3 DNA that was read is TGCAGCGTAGGACAGTCGCATGGC. This sequence joins TRBV29-1 and TRBJ1-2; TRBD1 might be the D (6 bases). The CDR3 is cut off 3 residues early in the read; its end comes from the germline J gene. The CDR3 runs 11 residues. The germline gives CDR1 SQVTM, CDR2 ANQGSEA. V gave up 6 bases and J gave up 6 bases, with 11 bases separating them.